This T cell receptor (beta chain) was recorded in a study of a mutant IDH1 vaccine in newly diagnosed glioma. Study overall: Sex distribution of treated patients was roughly 60% male and roughly 40% female; mean age was 40.4 years. Beforehand, treatment had been radiotherapy, temozolomide, or both; the majority received both. Study observations and caveats: Alterations occurring in top peripheral T cell clonotypes seemed unrelated to pseudoprogression.

Only in-frame clones appear in the TCRdb table, and some are missing; sequencing was by immunoSEQ multiplex PCR. The table has roughly 84,000 clones, roughly four fifths seen once; the top ten hold roughly 5%. Note on this clone: The antigen remains undetermined.

Time point here: baseline, week 1 (first vaccination visit). Treatment of the sample: pre-vaccination baseline after standard-of-care therapy. Donor tumors were new WHO grade 3 or 4 IDH1-mutant, ATRX-lost astrocytomas. This CDR3 is built from 16 residues. Germline V CDR1 and CDR2: KGHSH, LQKENI. Trimming cost V 6 bases and J 5 bases, with 19 bases left between them. The chain uses TRBV18 and TRBJ1-4, with D hard to call. The sample was PBMCs, taken from a glioma patient treated with radiotherapy, temozolomide or both. This receptor was obtained from a man in his forties or fifties with glioma. Some clones in this sample may be carry-over from other donors' samples. The DNA of the CDR3 is TGTGCCAGCTCCTCCCCACAAGGGTTCCTCAATGAAAAACTGTTTTTT. Its translation is CASSSPQGFLNEKLFF.